This TCR beta chain was recovered during a study of CDR3 diversity in severe acne. TCRdb redid the calling of the PCR reads with MiXCR, one entry per CDR3 protein. The data hold about 85,000 distinct CDR3 sequences, with roughly 52% observed a single time. This CDR3 has 11 amino acids. Trimming shortened V by 2 bases and J by 5 bases, and 6 bases separated the two germline ends. The germline V gene encodes CDR1 DFQATT and CDR2 SNEGSKA (reference sequence). The sequenced sample was blood. This chain uses TRBV20-1 with TRBJ2-5; D gene uncertain. This clonotype was sampled from a male donor in good health, serving as a control. The CDR3 DNA sequence: TGCAGTGCTAGAAAGCAGGAGACCCAGTACTTC. Translation gives CSARKQETQYF.